This T cell receptor beta chain was observed in a study of glioma-infiltrating T cells after dendritic cell vaccination listed by TCRdb under 2016. Background on the whole study: The cohort comprised about 15 glioblastoma patients from Phase I and II dendritic cell vaccination trials, 9 newly diagnosed and 6 with recurrent disease. Between about 2003 and 2012, patients were given autologous tumor lysate-pulsed dendritic cell vaccination. The vaccine was prepared from monocyte-derived dendritic cells that were cultured for 6 to 7 days with IL-4 and GM-CSF and then pulsed overnight with autologous tumor lysate. Each patient was given three intradermal dendritic cell vaccine injections, spaced two weeks apart, in the arm below the axilla. In glioblastoma patients vaccinated with dendritic cells, deep sequencing of TCR beta CDR3 regions served to measure tumor-infiltrating lymphocyte content and to compare repertoires between tumor and blood. TCR sequencing metrics, including TIL content and tumor-blood repertoire overlap, were correlated with survival after dendritic cell vaccination.

V lost 0 bases and J lost 2 bases, and the count of bases not matched to a germline gene is 10. The cysteine opens and the phenylalanine closes a CDR3 of 18 amino acids. Solely the CDR3 DNA is kept, with 54 bases framed from the first base. The germline V gene yields MGHRA for CDR1 and YSYEKL for CDR2. The immunoSEQ assay amplified TCRB CDR3 regions from approximately 1.8 micrograms of genomic DNA, or from all available DNA when less than that amount was available. The multiplex PCR employed 60 forward primers targeting TCR V beta segments and 13 reverse primers targeting J beta segments. To estimate reads per starting template, synthetic control templates were spiked into each sample at limiting dilution. Reads of 87 bp were generated by sequencing on the Illumina HiSeq System. As for the original processing: To remove PCR and sequencing errors, closely related sequences were merged with a nearest neighbor algorithm. TCR overlap was defined as the percentage of unique tumor TCR beta sequences that were also present in the same patient's peripheral blood. TCRdb's version of the immuneACCESS table is confined to in-frame rearrangements and falls short of the full clone set. An unresolved V gene accounts for under half of the shortfall where checked; the remainder is of unknown origin. The V and J calls and clone size come from that table; D and trimming were worked out from the DNA. The sample table holds around 78,000 clones, of which 85% were seen once. Around 8% of the sample is taken by the ten largest.

Interpreted using the paper, the time point label stands for: after dendritic cell vaccination, including at tumor progression/relapse. Patients were selected on the basis of adequate residual fresh-frozen tumor tissue and more than two years of available survival data. Although molecular status otherwise differed among the glioblastoma patients, no patient had an isocitrate dehydrogenase mutation. PBMC were collected before vaccination, two weeks after the third vaccination, and at tumor progression if progression occurred. The Qiagen DNeasy Blood extraction Kit was used to extract genomic DNA. Study-wide findings and limitations: The response model built on TCR overlap across three groups was characterized as speculative, with prospective validation still needed. The cohort was small and heterogeneous, and full blood and tumor sets were available for few patients, with initial-recurrent tumor pairs available for even fewer patients. After dendritic cell vaccination, a higher estimated pretreatment TIL content predicted longer time to progression and overall survival. No direct relationship between TCR clonality and survival was found, suggesting a diverse polyclonal response may matter.

This clone appeared a single time. Its antigen is not yet known. One base away there is no much larger clone; base qualities are not given. This TCR came from a human donor with glioblastoma. The input for sequencing was blood, taken after dendritic cell vaccination. The receptor chain draws on TRBV4-1 and TRBJ2-3, and TRBD1 matches 8 of the central bases. The nucleotide sequence reads TGCGCCAGCAGCCAAGATCCGCCCGGACAGGGAAACACAGATACGCAGTATTTT. Translated, it gives CASSQDPPGQGNTDTQYF.